Following are 25 T cell receptor beta chains from one sample sequenced in a study of shared clonotypes between healthy human individuals. Measured with immunoSEQ multiplex PCR; TCRdb has only the in-frame clones, and not every one. The sample has hundreds of thousands of clones, over 70% seen once. The sequencing input was memory CD4+ T cells sorted from blood. Subset specified: CD45RA-negative fraction. Receptors were obtained from a man aged 25 to 40 in good health.

This chain links TRBV19 with TRBJ1-2; possibly TRBD1 for D (5 bases). The ends were cut back, 5 bases at V and 0 bases at J, with 16 bases in the middle. CDR1 and CDR2 (germline): LNHDA, SQIVND (reference sequence). There are 16 residues in the CDR3. CDR3 amino acids: CASSSTGRLTNYGYTF. CDR3 sequence (DNA): TGTGCCAGTAGTTCGACGGGGCGCCTAACTAACTATGGCTACACCTTC. The full variable domain, its missing parts supplied by reference TRBV19 and TRBJ1-2, is DGGITQSPKYLFRKEGQNVTLSCEQNLNHDAMYWYRQDPGQGLRLIYYSQIVNDFQKGDIAEGYSVSREKKESFPLTVTSAQKNPTAFYLCASSSTGRLTNYGYTFGSGTRLTVV.

This chain links TRBV11-3 with TRBJ2-7; no clear D gene. Trimming took 6 bases from V and 2 from J, leaving 8 bases between them. The CDR3 extends over 12 amino acids. Germline CDR1 is SGHNT and CDR2 is YENEEA. CDR3 protein: CASRVSTYEQYF. Here the CDR3 DNA reads TGTGCCAGCAGAGTCAGTACCTACGAGCAGTACTTC.

This clone appeared once. A far larger clone differs by one base, so this is likely a read error. Other nucleotide sequences from this sample produce the same CDR3. V is TRBV6-1 and J is TRBJ2-4; perhaps TRBD1 as D (5 bases). The CDR3 sequence is 15 residues long. The germline V gene encodes CDR1 MNHNS and CDR2 SASEGT. For the CDR3, the DNA is TGTGCCAGCAGTGAAAGGTGGGGCCCCAAAAATATTCAGTACTTC. It encodes CASSERWGPKNIQYF.

The chain has TRBV18 and TRBJ2-2; TRBD2 matches at 8 bases. The CDR3 has 16 amino acids. CDR1 is KGHSH, CDR2 LQKENI, per germline. V lost 3 bases to trimming and J lost 6 bases; unmatched junction nucleotides: 9. CDR3 sequence (DNA): TGTGCCAGCTCACCCTCATGGCGGGAGGAGGCCGGGGAGCTGTTTTTT. Translating gives CASSPSWREEAGELFF.

The rearrangement links TRBV7-3 to TRBJ2-1; D not resolved. Germline V lookup: CDR1 SGHTA, CDR2 FQGTGA. CDR3 length: 14 amino acids. The V and J ends lost 0 bases and 8 bases respectively, with 11 bases between them. The CDR3 loop is CASSLTGAQDEQFF. CDR3 coding DNA: TGTGCCAGCAGCTTAACGGGCGCCCAGGATGAGCAGTTCTTC.

The chain employs TRBV28 and TRBJ1-5, with no clear D. V was shortened by 5 bases and J by 5 bases, with 7 bases between the two germline ends. The CDR3 length is 12 residues. Germline CDR1 reads MDHEN; CDR2 reads SYDVKM. The CDR3 DNA reads as TGTGCCAGCAGTCCTTTAGATCAGCCCCAGCATTTT. It codes for CASSPLDQPQHF.

The rearrangement links TRBV7-8 to TRBJ2-7; 8 bases fit TRBD1. V lost 5 bases to trimming and J lost 2 bases; unmatched junction nucleotides: 8. The CDR3 runs 15 residues. Germline values: CDR1 SGHVS, CDR2 FQNEAQ. Here the CDR3 reads CASSRGPGGPYEQYF. In DNA form, the CDR3 reads TGTGCCAGCAGCAGAGGCCCAGGGGGCCCCTACGAGCAGTACTTC.

The chain combines TRBV18 with TRBJ1-2; weak D call: TRBD1 (5 bases). Per the germline V gene, CDR1 is KGHSH and CDR2 is LQKENI. The germline V and J ends were trimmed by 6 bases and 8 bases, with 22 bases remaining between them. CDR3 length equals 15 residues. CDR3 protein: CASSQGPLGFSGYTF. The CDR3, as DNA: TGTGCCAGCTCCCAGGGCCCGCTGGGCTTCTCCGGCTACACCTTC.

In this sample, this clone turned up once. The V gene is TRBV7-2, the J gene TRBJ2-1; D perhaps matches TRBD2 (6 bases). Trimming took off 5 bases at V and 0 bases at J, with 11 bases between the two ends. The CDR3 consists of 15 residues. The germline CDR1 and CDR2 sequences are SGHTA and FQGNSA. The CDR3 loop reads CASSPGLSSYNEQFF. Here the CDR3 DNA reads TGTGCCAGCAGCCCGGGACTTAGCTCCTACAATGAGCAGTTCTTC.

The chain joins TRBV19 to TRBJ1-5; D remains unclear. The CDR3 spans 15 residues. From germline, CDR1 is LNHDA and CDR2 SQIVND (reference sequence). The V end was cut by 3 bases, the J end by 6 bases, with 15 bases between. CDR3 in amino acids: CASSMGRSRTQPQHF. The CDR3 coding sequence is TGTGCCAGTAGTATGGGCAGAAGTCGGACTCAGCCCCAGCATTTT.

J is TRBJ2-5 and V is TRBV2, with D maybe TRBD1 (6 bases). In germline, CDR1 is SNHLY, CDR2 FYNNEI. The CDR3 contains 14 residues. With 4 bases removed from V and 3 bases from J, the gap between germline ends came to 12 bases. This CDR3 is CASSVRGGKETQYF. DNA for the CDR3: TGTGCCAGCAGTGTCAGGGGCGGAAAAGAGACCCAGTACTTC.

A single count supports this clone. This chain links TRBV6-5 with TRBJ1-5, with 7 bases that match TRBD1. V trimming: 6 bases; J trimming: 5 bases; junction bases outside the gene matches: 7. Per germline, CDR1 MNHEY and CDR2 SVGAGI. The CDR3 runs 14 residues. This CDR3 is CASSKQGRDQPQHF. In DNA, the CDR3 is TGTGCCAGCAGCAAACAGGGGCGGGATCAGCCCCAGCATTTT.

The chain employs TRBV4-3 and TRBJ2-1; D might be TRBD2 (6 bases). The CDR3 runs 17 residues. Germline V gene lookup returns CDR1 LGHNA and CDR2 YSLEER. The V end lost 0 bases, the J end lost 7 bases, and 19 bases lay between the germline ends. The CDR3 DNA sequence: TGCGCCAGCAGCCAAGAAGGGGCCCGACTAGGGTTTAATGAGCAGTTCTTC. Its protein product is CASSQEGARLGFNEQFF.

This clone was counted between two and nine times. V and J are TRBV5-1 and TRBJ2-2; D possibly corresponds to TRBD1 (6 bases). Trimming stripped 1 base from V and 7 bases from J, with 11 bases between. Germline CDR1 and CDR2: SGHRS and YFSETQ. The CDR3 totals 14 residues. CDR3 in amino acids: CASSLSQGFGELFF. The CDR3, as DNA: TGCGCCAGCAGCTTGTCGCAGGGGTTCGGGGAGCTGTTTTTT.

The chain recombines TRBV5-1 with TRBJ2-1, with 8 bases aligning to TRBD2. The junction had 15 bases not matched to a gene; V was cut back by 6 bases and J by 10 bases. Germline loops: CDR1 SGHRS, CDR2 YFSETQ. The CDR3 runs to 15 residues. CDR3 sequence (DNA): TGCGCCAGCACGCCCAGTAGCGGGGCTTTATTAGAGCAGTTCTTC. Its protein product is CASTPSSGALLEQFF. Complete variable domain (other parts from reference TRBV5-1 and TRBJ2-1): KAGVTQTPRYLIKTRGQQVTLSCSPISGHRSVSWYQQTPGQGLQFLFEYFSETQRNKGNFPGRFSGRQFSNSRSEMNVSTLELGDSALYLCASTPSSGALLEQFFGPGTRLTVL.

This clone was observed a single time. Other DNA sequences in the same sample also yield this CDR3. The V gene is TRBV5-6, the J gene TRBJ1-5; D possibly corresponds to TRBD1 (5 bases). Trimming pared 0 bases from V and 5 bases from J, leaving 6 bases between. The CDR3 extends over 13 amino acids. CDR1 SGHDT and CDR2 YYEEEE come from the germline V gene. CDR3 sequence reads: CASSLGGDQPQHF. For the CDR3, the DNA is TGTGCCAGCAGCTTGGGGGGCGATCAGCCCCAGCATTTT.

The count of this clone is one. The chain has TRBV7-3 and TRBJ2-1; D may be TRBD2 (6 bases). The CDR3 has 16 amino acids. From germline, CDR1 is SGHTA and CDR2 FQGTGA. Trimming pared 4 bases from V and 0 bases from J, leaving 13 bases between. The CDR3 DNA reads TGTGCCAGCAGCTCCCCTAGCGCGAGCTCCTACAATGAGCAGTTCTTC. Translation: CASSSPSASSYNEQFF.

The V gene is TRBV5-1, the J gene TRBJ2-3; either TRBD1 or TRBD2 may supply D (5 bases each). This CDR3 has 16 amino acids. V gave up 1 base and J gave up 2 bases, with 14 bases separating them. CDR1 SGHRS and CDR2 YFSETQ come from the germline V gene. Here the CDR3 DNA reads TGCGCCAGCAGCTTGAGGCTTAAGGGGACCACAGATACGCAGTATTTT. This sequence encodes CASSLRLKGTTDTQYF.

This clone was counted a single time. This sequence joins TRBV18 and TRBJ1-6; D is unclear. V dropped 5 bases and J dropped 4 bases, with 6 bases sitting between them. The CDR3 has 13 amino acids. The germline CDR1 and CDR2 sequences are KGHSH and LQKENI. The CDR3 loop reads CASSTDYNSPLHF. The CDR3 coding sequence is TGTGCCAGCTCAACGGATTATAATTCACCCCTCCACTTT. The full variable domain, with the rest looked up from reference TRBV18 and TRBJ1-6, is NAGVMQNPRHLVRRRGQEARLRCSPMKGHSHVYWYRQLPEEGLKFMVYLQKENIIDESGMPKERFSAEFPKEGPSILRIQQVVRGDSAAYFCASSTDYNSPLHFGNGTRLTVT.

The chain links TRBV11-2 to TRBJ2-3; possible D gene TRBD1, 6 bases. CDR1 is SGHAT and CDR2 is FQNNGV in the germline V gene. This CDR3 comprises 14 residues. The V end was cut by 3 bases, the J end by 6 bases, with 13 bases between. In nucleotides, the CDR3 is TGTGCCAGCAGCTTTGGTCCAGGGGCGGATACGCAGTATTTT. This codes for CASSFGPGADTQYF.

CDR3 sequence: CASRGLGNQPQHF. The CDR3 DNA follows: TGTGCCAGCAGGGGGTTGGGCAATCAGCCCCAGCATTTT. The rearrangement uses TRBV27 and TRBJ1-5, with D hard to call. V dropped 6 bases and J dropped 2 bases, with 8 bases sitting between them. Germline loops: CDR1 MNHEY, CDR2 SMNVEV (reference sequence). This CDR3 spans 13 amino acids.

The chain employs TRBV28 and TRBJ1-1; 7 bases are shared with TRBD1. This CDR3 region has 12 residues. The V gene's germline CDR1 is MDHEN and CDR2 SYDVKM. The V gene end was trimmed by 11 bases and the J gene end by 1 base; junction bases not matched to a gene: 4. The CDR3 protein is CAVQGPNTEAFF. The CDR3 DNA sequence: TGTGCCGTACAGGGGCCGAACACTGAAGCTTTCTTT.

V and J are TRBV5-1 and TRBJ1-1, with D possibly matching TRBD1 (6 bases). The CDR3 is 15 amino acids. Per germline, CDR1 SGHRS and CDR2 YFSETQ. With 4 bases removed from V and 5 bases from J, the gap between germline ends came to 18 bases. The CDR3 DNA follows: TGCGCCAGCAGCGGAACTACAGGGTCGGGGACTGAAGCTTTCTTT. Amino acids: CASSGTTGSGTEAFF. Together with reference TRBV5-1 and TRBJ1-1, the CDR3 gives the full variable domain: KAGVTQTPRYLIKTRGQQVTLSCSPISGHRSVSWYQQTPGQGLQFLFEYFSETQRNKGNFPGRFSGRQFSNSRSEMNVSTLELGDSALYLCASSGTTGSGTEAFFGQGTRLTVV.

The rearrangement joins TRBV27 to TRBJ2-7; tentatively, D is TRBD2 (5 bases). The V end was cut by 4 bases, the J end by 2 bases, with 15 bases between. The CDR3 runs to 15 residues. Germline V gives CDR1 MNHEY, CDR2 SMNVEV (reference sequence). This chain's CDR3 is CASSSLRDGTYEQYF. As DNA, the CDR3 is TGTGCCAGCAGTTCCCTCCGAGACGGGACCTACGAGCAGTACTTC.

This clone came up many times. The J gene is TRBJ2-1, the V gene TRBV19; no clear D gene. CDR1 is LNHDA, CDR2 SQIVND, per germline (reference sequence). Between the trimmed V and J ends, which lost 0 bases and 2 bases, there was a span of 11 bases. The CDR3 has 16 residues. CDR3 DNA sequence: TGTGCCAGTAGTATAGATTCCAGCGACCCCTACAATGAGCAGTTCTTC. This codes for CASSIDSSDPYNEQFF.